The entry that follows covers one TCR beta chain sequence. The sample originates from a study of shared clonotypes between healthy human individuals. The split of CD4+ cells yielded CD45RA+ naive and CD45RA-negative memory subsets. From germline, CDR1 is MNHNS and CDR2 SASEGT. J was trimmed by 1 base and V by 7 bases; bases with no gene match: 5. The length of the CDR3 is 14 residues. Each sorted subset replicate got 200 ng genomic DNA, about 33,000 genomes. The method was immunoSEQ multiplex PCR; TCRdb's version includes in-frame clones alone and lacks a portion of them. Found here are 2 million or so clones, approximately 95% of them singletons; the top ten hold 0.1% to 0.15%.

J is TRBJ2-7 and V is TRBV6-1; 9 bases match TRBD1. Specimen: naive CD4+ T cells sorted from blood. Subset in this sample: CD45RA+ positively selected. The receptor comes from a man aged 18 to 30 in good health. The CDR3 loop is CASNSGQGSYEQYF. CDR3 DNA: TGTGCCAGCAACTCGGGACAGGGATCCTACGAGCAGTACTTC.